This T cell receptor beta chain was captured in a study of naive and memory T cell subsets. In this sample, this clonotype turned up many times. The beta constant-region primer was an equimolar mix of two oligonucleotides covering TRBC1 and TRBC2. Nested alpha and beta constant-region primers with the SP2 primer drove four PCR rounds on ligated cDNA. Each CDR3 protein gets one entry after TCRdb re-called the UMI-ligation and nested PCR reads with MiXCR. The profile shows tens of thousands of distinct CDR3 sequences, under 15% of them singletons. This TCR was sampled from a human donor in good health. The material sequenced was central memory CD4+ T cells from blood.

DNA of the CDR3: TGTGCCAGTAGAGCGGGACTTCAAACGCCGCGAGATACGCAGTATTTT. This sequence encodes CASRAGLQTPRDTQYF. The V gene is TRBV19, the J gene TRBJ2-3, with 7 positions matching TRBD2. Trimming removed 6 bases from V and 5 bases from J; junction bases left unmatched: 14. Germline V gene lookup returns CDR1 LNHDA and CDR2 SQIVND (reference sequence). There are 16 residues in the CDR3.